This TCR beta chain derives from a study of CD8+ T cells in alopecia areata. Treatment of the sample: oral pan-JAK inhibitor, 5-10 mg twice daily. Sorted populations comprised CD4+ and CD8+ T cells obtained from PBMCs. In germline, CDR1 is SNHLY, CDR2 FYNNEI. The ends were cut back, 2 bases at V and 8 bases at J, with 18 bases in the middle. The CDR3 totals 15 residues. Once RNA had been extracted, it was reverse transcribed into cDNA to act as the sequencing template. Sequencing used immunoSEQ multiplex PCR; TCRdb keeps in-frame clones, though not all of them. The profile shows 95,000 to 100,000 clones, roughly 60% of them singletons.

The material sequenced was CD8+ T cells sorted from blood, taken at approximately week 60, from a patient treated with tofacitinib. The receptor was isolated from a human donor with alopecia areata. The chain links TRBV2 to TRBJ1-1, with D hard to call. CDR3 region: CASSEKVARGREAFF. The DNA of the CDR3 is TGTGCCAGCAGTGAAAAGGTCGCTCGTGGACGCGAAGCTTTCTTT.